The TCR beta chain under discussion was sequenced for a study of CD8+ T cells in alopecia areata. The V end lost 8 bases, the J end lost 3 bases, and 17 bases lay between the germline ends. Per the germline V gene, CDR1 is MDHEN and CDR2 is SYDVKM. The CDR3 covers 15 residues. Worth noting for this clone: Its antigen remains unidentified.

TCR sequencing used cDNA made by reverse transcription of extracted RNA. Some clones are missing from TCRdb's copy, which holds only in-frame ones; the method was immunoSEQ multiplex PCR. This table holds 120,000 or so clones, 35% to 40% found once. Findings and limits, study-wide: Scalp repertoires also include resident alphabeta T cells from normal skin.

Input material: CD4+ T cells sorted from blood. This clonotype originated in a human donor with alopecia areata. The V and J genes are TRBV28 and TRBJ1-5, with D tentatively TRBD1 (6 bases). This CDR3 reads CASAGTLRANQPQHF. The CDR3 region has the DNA TGTGCCAGCGCCGGGACACTCAGAGCCAATCAGCCCCAGCATTTT. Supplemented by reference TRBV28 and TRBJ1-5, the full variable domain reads DVKVTQSSRYLVKRTGEKVFLECVQDMDHENMFWYRQDPGLGLRLIYFSYDVKMKEKGDIPEGYSVSREKKERFSLILESASTNQTSMYLCASAGTLRANQPQHFGDGTRLSIL.